The 17 T cell receptor beta chains listed next were all sequenced from one sample in a study of T cells in Graves' hyperthyroidism and ophthalmopathy. TCR beta CDR3 regions were amplified from RNA transcripts. Carried out on the TCR CDR3, a first-round RT-PCR used the HTBI primer set. TCRdb called the multiplex PCR reads again in MiXCR, with one record for every CDR3 protein. The sample carries some 300,000 distinct CDR3 sequences, 13% recorded once. The sequencing input was blood. Every receptor here comes from a woman aged 25 to 39 with Graves' hyperthyroidism that later progressed to Graves' ophthalmopathy.

This clonotype showed up many times. The chain is built from TRBV9 and TRBJ2-7; D might be TRBD1 (6 bases). This CDR3 is 13 amino acids long. Trimming left V 4 bases short and J 6 bases short, with 14 bases between. Per germline, CDR1 SGDLS and CDR2 YYNGEE. CDR3 in amino acids: CASSLRTASEQYF. DNA of the CDR3: TGTGCCAGCAGCTTAAGGACAGCTAGCGAGCAGTACTTC.

This clonotype was seen more than once but under ten times. This chain links TRBV9 with TRBJ2-1; 9 nucleotides match TRBD2. Germline V gives CDR1 SGDLS, CDR2 YYNGEE. The CDR3 runs 16 residues. The ends lost 4 bases at V and 3 bases at J; junction bases unmatched: 8. The CDR3: CASSSTTSGNYNEQFF. In DNA form, the CDR3 reads TGTGCCAGCAGCTCCACGACTAGCGGAAACTACAATGAGCAGTTCTTC.

In its sample, this clonotype was seen many times. The chain links TRBV5-8 to TRBJ2-1; the match to TRBD1 covers 8 bases. Germline V lookup: CDR1 SGHTS, CDR2 YDEGEE. This CDR3 has 14 amino acids. Unmatched junction bases numbered 6, after V lost 3 bases and J lost 7 bases. CDR3 region: CASSSGQATNEQFF. The DNA of the CDR3 is TGTGCCAGCAGCTCGGGACAGGCAACAAATGAGCAGTTCTTC.

This clonotype has at least ten counts. This chain links TRBV5-6 with TRBJ2-1; TRBD2 aligns across 10 bases. Looked up from germline, CDR1 is SGHDT and CDR2 is YYEEEE. Losses at the gene ends were 4 bases for V and 7 bases for J; bases not matched to a gene: 5. CDR3 length: 14 amino acids. CDR3 region: CASSLWTSGNEQFF. CDR3 DNA: TGTGCCAGCAGCCTATGGACTAGCGGTAATGAGCAGTTCTTC.

This clonotype appeared many times. The chain's CDR3 is CASSRRQGAGTDTQYF. CDR3 DNA: TGTGCCAGCAGTAGACGACAGGGAGCGGGCACAGATACGCAGTATTTT. V and J are TRBV6-1 and TRBJ2-3; 7 nucleotides match TRBD1. The CDR3 sequence is 16 residues long. The junction had 9 bases not matched to a gene; V was cut back by 5 bases and J by 1 base. Germline assignment: CDR1 MNHNS and CDR2 SASEGT.

A word on this clonotype: One base away lies a much larger clone, so this may be a sequencing read error. The chain employs TRBV7-3 and TRBJ2-1; D call uncertain. CDR1 and CDR2 (germline): SGHTA, FQGTGA. The CDR3 covers 13 residues. CDR3: CASSLNSHNGQFF. The CDR3 bases are TGTGCCAGCAGCTTAAACAGCCACAATGGGCAGTTCTTC.

This clonotype was seen repeatedly, ten times or more. The chain has TRBV4-1 and TRBJ2-2; D may be TRBD1 (8 bases). The V end was cut by 4 bases, the J end by 3 bases, with 15 bases between. There are 16 residues in the CDR3. The germline V gene encodes CDR1 MGHRA and CDR2 YSYEKL. DNA of the CDR3: TGCGCCAGCAGCCGTCGACAGGGGAGGGACACCGGGGAGCTGTTTTTT. Its protein product is CASSRRQGRDTGELFF.

This clonotype was counted ten times or more. The chain employs TRBV4-1 and TRBJ2-7; 8 bases align to TRBD1. The trim removed 5 bases at V and 1 base at J, leaving 7 bases unmatched. Germline-derived CDR1 and CDR2 are MGHRA and YSYEKL. The CDR3 is 15 amino acids. The CDR3 spells CASSGQGGGSYEQYF. CDR3 nucleotide sequence: TGCGCCAGCAGCGGACAGGGAGGCGGGTCCTACGAGCAGTACTTC.

This clonotype was counted between two and nine times. The chain carries TRBV29-1 and TRBJ2-7, with TRBD2 identical over 11 bases. The CDR3 has 16 residues. From germline, CDR1 is SQVTM and CDR2 ANQGSEA. The V segment lost 1 base and the J segment 2 bases; nucleotides outside the gene matches: 7. The CDR3 spells CSVEVRTSGSPYEQYF. The CDR3 DNA sequence: TGCAGCGTTGAAGTAAGGACTAGCGGGTCTCCCTACGAGCAGTACTTC.

This clonotype was seen only a few times. The CDR3 region is CASSPRTEILYEQYF. CDR3 DNA sequence: TGTGCCAGTAGTCCCCGAACCGAAATTCTCTACGAGCAGTACTTC. The V call is TRBV19, the J call TRBJ2-7; the D is unclear. CDR3 length: 15 residues. CDR1 is LNHDA, CDR2 SQIVND, per germline (reference sequence). V shed 5 bases and J shed 3 bases, with 17 bases lying between them.

This clonotype appeared many times. This sequence joins TRBV20-1 and TRBJ1-6; D is unresolved. Looked up from germline, CDR1 is DFQATT and CDR2 is SNEGSKA (reference sequence). The V end lost 3 bases, the J end lost 10 bases, and 10 bases lay between the germline ends. CDR3 length: 12 amino acids. CDR3 region: CSASDKESPLHF. The DNA for the CDR3 is TGCAGTGCTAGTGACAAAGAGTCACCCCTCCACTTT.

A note on this clonotype: The junction departs from germline at one end; a sequencing error may be responsible. The V and J genes are TRBV20-1 and TRBJ1-4; D not resolved. Germline V lookup: CDR1 DFQATT, CDR2 SNEGSKA (reference sequence). The CDR3 is 11 amino acids. The CDR3 DNA reads as TGCAGTGGGGGAGATAATGAAGAACTGTTTTTT. Its translation: CSGGDNEELFF.

This clonotype was recorded at least ten times. CDR3 DNA sequence: TGTGCCACCAGAAGGGGGGGCGGTGGGACAGATACGCAGTATTTT. It specifies CATRRGGGGTDTQYF. J is TRBJ2-3 and V is TRBV7-2; a weak D match, TRBD2 (7 bases). This CDR3 has 15 amino acids. Between the trimmed V and J ends, which lost 10 bases and 3 bases, there was a span of 20 bases. Germline CDR1 is SGHTA and CDR2 is FQGNSA.

This clonotype has only a few counts. The rearrangement joins TRBV27 to TRBJ2-7, with 8 positions matching TRBD2. Germline V CDR1 and CDR2: MNHEY, SMNVEV (reference sequence). J was trimmed by 5 bases and V by 1 base; bases with no gene match: 7. The CDR3 consists of 15 residues. The CDR3 sequence is CASSLYSGSLNEQYF. The CDR3 DNA reads as TGTGCCAGCAGTTTATACAGCGGGAGTTTGAACGAGCAGTACTTC.

The chain uses TRBV6-5 and TRBJ2-4, with D unclear. The CDR3 totals 13 residues. Trimming removed 2 bases from V and 8 bases from J, with 10 bases in between. The germline gives CDR1 MNHEY, CDR2 SVGAGI. DNA of the CDR3: TGTGCCAGCAGTTACGACCTCCCACACATTCAGTACTTC. Protein sequence: CASSYDLPHIQYF.

This clonotype was recorded at least ten times. V gene TRBV9 combines with J gene TRBJ1-1; possible D gene TRBD1, 5 bases. From germline, CDR1 is SGDLS and CDR2 YYNGEE. The CDR3 is 16 residues long. Trimming stripped 1 base from V and 4 bases from J, with 17 bases between. Written as DNA, the CDR3 is TGTGCCAGCAGCGTACATTTCACGTCAGGGTCCACTGAAGCTTTCTTT. It encodes CASSVHFTSGSTEAFF.

This clonotype was counted only a few times. The chain links TRBV10-3 to TRBJ2-7; weak D call: TRBD2 (5 bases). CDR3 length equals 14 residues. V dropped 0 bases and J dropped 2 bases, with 8 bases sitting between them. The germline CDR1 and CDR2 sequences are ENHRY and SYGVKD. The CDR3 here is CAISESTITYEQYF. In DNA, the CDR3 is TGTGCCATCAGTGAGTCGACTATCACCTACGAGCAGTACTTC.